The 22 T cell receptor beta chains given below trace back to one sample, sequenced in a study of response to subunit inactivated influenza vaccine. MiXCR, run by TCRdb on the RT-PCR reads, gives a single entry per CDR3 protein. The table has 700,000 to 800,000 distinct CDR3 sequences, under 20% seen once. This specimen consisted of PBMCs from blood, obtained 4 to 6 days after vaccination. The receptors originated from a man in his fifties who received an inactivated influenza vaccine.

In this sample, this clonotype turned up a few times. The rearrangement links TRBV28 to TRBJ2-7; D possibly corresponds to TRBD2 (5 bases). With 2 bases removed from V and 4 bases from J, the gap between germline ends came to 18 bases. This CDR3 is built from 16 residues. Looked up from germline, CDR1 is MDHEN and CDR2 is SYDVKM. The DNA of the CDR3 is TGTGCCAGCAGTTTAGGGGTTAGCGCGTCGTCTTACGAGCAGTACTTC. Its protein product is CASSLGVSASSYEQYF.

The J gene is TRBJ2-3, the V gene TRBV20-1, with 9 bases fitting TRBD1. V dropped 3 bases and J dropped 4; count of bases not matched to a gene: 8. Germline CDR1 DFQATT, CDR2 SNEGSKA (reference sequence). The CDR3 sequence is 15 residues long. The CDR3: CSASPRQGVSDTQYF. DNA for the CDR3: TGCAGTGCTAGCCCCCGACAGGGGGTATCAGATACGCAGTATTTT.

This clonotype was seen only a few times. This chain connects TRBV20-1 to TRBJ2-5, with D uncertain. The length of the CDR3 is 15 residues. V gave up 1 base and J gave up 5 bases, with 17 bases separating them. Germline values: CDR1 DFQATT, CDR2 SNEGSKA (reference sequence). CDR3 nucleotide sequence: TGCAGTGCTAGAGGCCCACAGTGGGGATCGGAGACCCAGTACTTC. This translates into CSARGPQWGSETQYF.

CDR3 protein: CASSSPGTTSYEQYF. The CDR3 DNA reads TGTGCCAGCAGTTCTCCCGGGACAACCTCCTACGAGCAGTACTTC. The V call is TRBV28, the J call TRBJ2-7; D is perhaps TRBD1 (6 bases). The CDR3 sequence is 15 residues long. Trimming pared 4 bases from V and 0 bases from J, leaving 13 bases between. Germline CDR1 MDHEN, CDR2 SYDVKM.

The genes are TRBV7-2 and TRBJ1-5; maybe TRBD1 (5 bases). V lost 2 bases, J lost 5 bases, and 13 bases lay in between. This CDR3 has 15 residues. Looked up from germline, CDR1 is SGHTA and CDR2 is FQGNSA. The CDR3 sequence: CASSLWPGNDQPQHF. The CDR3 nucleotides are TGTGCCAGCAGCTTATGGCCAGGGAACGATCAGCCCCAGCATTTT.

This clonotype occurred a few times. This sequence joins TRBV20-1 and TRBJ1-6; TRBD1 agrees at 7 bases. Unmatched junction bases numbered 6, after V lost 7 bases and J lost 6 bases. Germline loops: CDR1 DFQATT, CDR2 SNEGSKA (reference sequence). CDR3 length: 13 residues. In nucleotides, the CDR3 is TGCAGTGTAGGGGGCTCCCCTAATTCACCCCTCCACTTT. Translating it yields CSVGGSPNSPLHF.

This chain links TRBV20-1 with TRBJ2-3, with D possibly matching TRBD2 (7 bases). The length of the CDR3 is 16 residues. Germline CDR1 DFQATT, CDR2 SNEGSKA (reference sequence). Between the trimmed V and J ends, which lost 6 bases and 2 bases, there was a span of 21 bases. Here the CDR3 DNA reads TGCAGTGCGGGCGAGGGGGGGGTTACTCTCACAGATACGCAGTATTTT. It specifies CSAGEGGVTLTDTQYF.

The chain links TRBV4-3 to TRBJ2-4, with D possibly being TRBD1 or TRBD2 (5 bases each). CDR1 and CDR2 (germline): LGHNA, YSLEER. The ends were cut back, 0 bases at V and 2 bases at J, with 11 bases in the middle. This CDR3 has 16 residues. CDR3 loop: CASSQDPRGPKNIQYF. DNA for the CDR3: TGCGCCAGCAGCCAAGATCCCCGGGGCCCCAAAAACATTCAGTACTTC.

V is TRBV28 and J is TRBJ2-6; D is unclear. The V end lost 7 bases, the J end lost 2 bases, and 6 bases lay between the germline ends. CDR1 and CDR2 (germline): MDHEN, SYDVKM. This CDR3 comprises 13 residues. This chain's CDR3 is CASMPPGANVLTF. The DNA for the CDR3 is TGTGCCAGCATGCCTCCTGGGGCCAACGTCCTGACTTTC.

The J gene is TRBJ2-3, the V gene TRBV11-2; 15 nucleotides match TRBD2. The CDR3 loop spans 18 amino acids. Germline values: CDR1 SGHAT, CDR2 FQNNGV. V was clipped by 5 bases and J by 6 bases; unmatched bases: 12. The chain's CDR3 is CASSVGLAGGPLTDTQYF. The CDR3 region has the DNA TGTGCCAGCAGCGTAGGACTAGCGGGAGGGCCTTTGACGGATACGCAGTATTTT.

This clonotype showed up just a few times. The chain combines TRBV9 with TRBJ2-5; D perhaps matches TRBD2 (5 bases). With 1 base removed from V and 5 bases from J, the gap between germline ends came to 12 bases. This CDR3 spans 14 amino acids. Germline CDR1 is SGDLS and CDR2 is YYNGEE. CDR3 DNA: TGTGCCAGCAGCGTATCGGGATTGAGGGAGACCCAGTACTTC. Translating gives CASSVSGLRETQYF.

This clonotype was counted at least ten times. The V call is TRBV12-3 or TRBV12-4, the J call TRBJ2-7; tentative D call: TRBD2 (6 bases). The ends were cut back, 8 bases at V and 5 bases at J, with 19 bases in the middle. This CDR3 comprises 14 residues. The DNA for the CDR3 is TGTGCCAGCCGATCCTCTGGAGGGAACCACGAGCAGTACTTC. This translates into CASRSSGGNHEQYF.

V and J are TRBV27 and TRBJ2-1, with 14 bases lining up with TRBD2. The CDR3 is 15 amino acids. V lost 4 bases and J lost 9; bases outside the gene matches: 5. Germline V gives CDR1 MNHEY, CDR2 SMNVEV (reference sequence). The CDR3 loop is CASSWGLAGVSEQFF. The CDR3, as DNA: TGTGCCAGCAGTTGGGGACTAGCGGGAGTGTCTGAGCAGTTCTTC.

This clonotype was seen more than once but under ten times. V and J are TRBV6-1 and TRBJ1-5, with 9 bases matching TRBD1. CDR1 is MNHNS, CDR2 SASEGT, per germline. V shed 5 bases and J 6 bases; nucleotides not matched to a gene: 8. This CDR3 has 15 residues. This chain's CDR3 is CASSPGTGFGQPQHF. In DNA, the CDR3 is TGTGCCAGCAGTCCCGGGACAGGGTTCGGTCAGCCCCAGCATTTT.

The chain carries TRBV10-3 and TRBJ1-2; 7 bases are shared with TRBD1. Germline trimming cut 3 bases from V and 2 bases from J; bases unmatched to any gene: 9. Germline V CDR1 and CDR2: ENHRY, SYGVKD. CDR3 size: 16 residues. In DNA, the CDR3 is TGTGCCATCAGTGAATACGAAGGGACAGTGAACTATGGCTACACCTTC. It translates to CAISEYEGTVNYGYTF.

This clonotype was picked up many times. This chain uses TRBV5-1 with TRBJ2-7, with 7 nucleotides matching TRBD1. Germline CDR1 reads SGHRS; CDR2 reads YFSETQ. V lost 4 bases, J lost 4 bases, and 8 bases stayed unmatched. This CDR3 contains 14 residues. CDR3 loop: CASSATGSSYEQYF. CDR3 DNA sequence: TGCGCCAGCAGCGCGACAGGGTCGTCGTACGAGCAGTACTTC.

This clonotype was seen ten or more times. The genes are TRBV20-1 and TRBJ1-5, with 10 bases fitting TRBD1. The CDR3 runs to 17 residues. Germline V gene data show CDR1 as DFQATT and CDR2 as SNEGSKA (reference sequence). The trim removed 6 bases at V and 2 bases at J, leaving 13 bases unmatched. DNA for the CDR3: TGCAGTGCCAGGGACAGGGGACGAGCTTCGGGCAATCAGCCCCAGCATTTT. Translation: CSARDRGRASGNQPQHF.

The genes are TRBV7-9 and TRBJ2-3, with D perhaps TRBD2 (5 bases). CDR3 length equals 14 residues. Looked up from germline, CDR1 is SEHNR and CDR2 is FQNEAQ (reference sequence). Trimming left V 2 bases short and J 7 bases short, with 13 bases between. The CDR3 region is CASSLPEDPNTQYF. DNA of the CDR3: TGTGCCAGCAGCTTACCGGAGGATCCCAATACGCAGTATTTT.

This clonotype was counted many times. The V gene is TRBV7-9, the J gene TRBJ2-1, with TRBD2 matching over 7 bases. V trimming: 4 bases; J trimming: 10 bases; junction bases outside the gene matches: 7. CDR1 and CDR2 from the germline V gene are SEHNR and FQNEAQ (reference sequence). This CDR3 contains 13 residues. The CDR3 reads CASSSGLTLEQFF. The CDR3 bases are TGTGCCAGCAGCTCGGGACTAACCCTAGAGCAGTTCTTC.

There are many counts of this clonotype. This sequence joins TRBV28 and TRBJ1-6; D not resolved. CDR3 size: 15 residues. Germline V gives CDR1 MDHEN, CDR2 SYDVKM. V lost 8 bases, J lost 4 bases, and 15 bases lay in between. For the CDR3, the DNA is TGTGCCAGCCTCGCGGGGAGGACTTATAATTCACCCCTCCACTTT. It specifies CASLAGRTYNSPLHF.

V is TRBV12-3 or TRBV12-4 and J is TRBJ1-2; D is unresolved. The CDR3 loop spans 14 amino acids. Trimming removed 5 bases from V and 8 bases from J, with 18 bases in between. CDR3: CASSVAVLAGGYTF. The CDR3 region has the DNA TGTGCCAGCAGTGTTGCAGTCCTTGCGGGGGGCTACACCTTC.

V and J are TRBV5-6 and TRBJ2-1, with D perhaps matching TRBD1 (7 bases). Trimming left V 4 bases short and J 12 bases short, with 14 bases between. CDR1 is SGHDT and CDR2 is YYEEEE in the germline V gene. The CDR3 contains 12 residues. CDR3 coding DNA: TGTGCCAGCAGCCGACAGGGACTCGGGCAGTTCTTC. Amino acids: CASSRQGLGQFF.